This TCR beta chain was recovered during a study of OX40 agonist ivuxolimab in advanced cancers. Study as a whole: Ivuxolimab is a fully human IgG2 antibody that activates OX40 (CD134). Prior checkpoint blockade (anti-PD-1, anti-PD-L1 or anti-CTLA-4) was permitted; about 40% had it.

This clone occurred a few times. Researchers took blood at baseline, on cycle 4 day 1, and on cycle 7 day 1. The method was immunoSEQ multiplex PCR; TCRdb's version includes in-frame clones alone and lacks a portion of them. The sample has approximately 45,000 clones, roughly 94% seen once. The sequence came from an adult with an advanced solid tumor such as melanoma, head and neck, liver or kidney cancer. This specimen was CD4+ or CD8+ T cells sorted from blood, taken in a trial of the OX40 agonist ivuxolimab.

CDR3 loop: CASSPQGMEKRYTF. The CDR3 DNA reads TGTGCCAGCTCACCACAAGGGATGGAGAAGCGCTACACCTTC. The chain combines TRBV18 with TRBJ1-2, with D uncertain. Trimming took off 1 base at V and 9 bases at J, with 15 bases between the two ends. Germline V gene sequence: CDR1 KGHSH, CDR2 LQKENI. The CDR3 is made up of 14 amino acids. Based on the CDR3 plus reference TRBV18 and TRBJ1-2, the full variable domain is NAGVMQNPRHLVRRRGQEARLRCSPMKGHSHVYWYRQLPEEGLKFMVYLQKENIIDESGMPKERFSAEFPKEGPSILRIQQVVRGDSAAYFCASSPQGMEKRYTFGSGTRLTVV.